A selection of T cell receptor beta chains follows, all from one sample in a study of CD8 T cells in Susac syndrome. TCRdb re-analysed the immunoSEQ multiplex PCR reads in MiXCR, keeping a single row per CDR3 protein. Seen here are 200,000 to 250,000 distinct CDR3 sequences, roughly 90% observed once, and the top ten hold roughly 0.13%. Sample: CD8+ T cells from PBMCs. These receptors were taken from a human donor with multiple sclerosis. Each CDR3 is given with its conserved first and last residue. The D gene is left open where the match is weak. Size is omitted from some rows. Given values are once, few, many or a class for expanded clones.

v_call	d_call	j_call	cdr3_length	clone_size	cdr3_aa	cdr3_nt
TRBV7-9	TRBD2	TRBJ2-2	15	NA	CASTGGTRSTGELFF	TGTGCCAGTACGGGCGGGACTAGAAGCACCGGGGAGCTGTTTTTT
TRBV12-3/TRBV12-4	TRBD2	TRBJ2-5	16	NA	CASSTGTSGVQETQYF	TGTGCCAGCAGTACCGGGACTAGCGGGGTACAAGAGACCCAGTACTTC
TRBV7-9	NA	TRBJ2-1	11	NA	CASTFSNEQFF	TGTGCCAGCACCTTCTCCAATGAGCAGTTCTTC
TRBV7-9	NA	TRBJ2-2	16	NA	CASSLTGVADTGELFF	TGTGCCAGCAGCTTGACAGGAGTGGCAGACACCGGGGAGCTGTTTTTT
TRBV19	TRBD1	TRBJ2-7	14	NA	CASSLGQGADEQYF	TGTGCCAGTAGCCTGGGACAGGGGGCCGACGAGCAGTACTTC
TRBV24-1	NA	TRBJ2-5	13	NA	CATTIRSQETQYF	TGTGCCACCACCATCCGGTCCCAAGAGACCCAGTACTTC
TRBV5-6	TRBD1	TRBJ1-1	15	NA	CASSLLGGGYTEAFF	TGTGCCAGCAGCTTGCTAGGGGGCGGTTACACTGAAGCTTTCTTT
TRBV4-2	NA	TRBJ2-4	15	few	CASSQAQGDKNIQYF	TGTGCCAGCAGCCAAGCCCAAGGAGACAAAAACATTCAGTACTTC
TRBV2	TRBD1	TRBJ1-2	15	NA	CASSSRDREDYGYTF	TGTGCCAGCAGTAGCCGGGACAGGGAGGACTATGGCTACACCTTC
TRBV5-6	NA	TRBJ2-7	15	NA	CASSLRRGSPYEQYF	TGTGCCAGCAGCTTGAGGAGGGGGAGCCCCTACGAGCAGTACTTC
TRBV6-2/TRBV6-3	TRBD2	TRBJ2-2	16	NA	CANHIILAPNTGELFF	TGTGCCAACCACATAATACTAGCGCCGAACACCGGGGAGCTGTTTTTT
TRBV20-1	NA	TRBJ2-3	10	once	CSALRDTQYF	TGCAGTGCGCTCAGAGATACGCAGTATTTT